What follows are 32 T cell receptor beta chains derived from one specimen sequenced in a study of T cell repertoires in cytomegalovirus infection. MiXCR, applied by TCRdb to the reads, yields one record per CDR3 protein. The profile shows some 230,000 distinct CDR3 sequences, 22% of them singletons. The sequencing sample was made of CD8+ T cells from PBMCs. These receptors were collected from a human donor in good health (CMV status not recorded). Some clones in this sample may be carry-over from other donors' samples.

The J gene is TRBJ2-7, the V gene TRBV28; D could derive from TRBD1 or TRBD2 (5 bases each). The CDR3 has 14 amino acids. Germline lookup yields CDR1 MDHEN and CDR2 SYDVKM. The V end was cut by 5 bases, the J end by 3 bases, with 14 bases between. This CDR3 is CASSPGAGNYEQYF. Written as DNA, the CDR3 is TGTGCCAGCAGTCCCGGGGCAGGGAACTACGAGCAGTACTTC.

This clonotype was seen at least ten times. The J gene is TRBJ1-4, the V gene TRBV7-8, with unresolved D. The CDR3 is 13 residues long. Germline-derived CDR1 and CDR2 are SGHVS and FQNEAQ. V was clipped by 4 bases and J by 8 bases, with 11 bases between them. For the CDR3, the DNA is TGTGCCAGCAGCTCATCGGTGGAAGAAAAACTGTTTTTT. Its protein is CASSSSVEEKLFF.

The V and J genes are TRBV12-3 or TRBV12-4 and TRBJ1-2, with 9 bases identical to TRBD1. The V and J ends lost 6 bases and 4 bases, in that order; junction bases with no gene match: 9. This CDR3 region has 15 residues. This CDR3 reads CASRRRTGDRYGYTF. CDR3 nucleotide sequence: TGTGCCAGCAGAAGACGGACAGGGGATCGCTATGGCTACACCTTC.

This clonotype was detected ten times or more. V usage is TRBV7-9 and J usage is TRBJ2-1, with D perhaps TRBD2 (5 bases). CDR1 and CDR2 from the germline V gene are SEHNR and FQNEAQ (reference sequence). The CDR3 is made up of 15 amino acids. Trimming pared 3 bases from V and 5 bases from J, leaving 14 bases between. Here the CDR3 DNA reads TGTGCCAGCAGCTTGGTTCCAGCGGCGGACAATGAGCAGTTCTTC. Translating it yields CASSLVPAADNEQFF.

This clonotype appeared many times. The genes are TRBV6-2 or TRBV6-3 and TRBJ2-1; D perhaps matches TRBD1 (5 bases). The V end lost 2 bases, the J end lost 8 bases, and 13 bases lay between the germline ends. CDR1 MNHEY and CDR2 SVGEGT come from the germline V gene. The CDR3 extends over 14 amino acids. The CDR3 nucleotides read TGTGCCAGCAGTTACGTGGACATGGCCTATGAGCAGTTCTTC. This encodes CASSYVDMAYEQFF.

This chain joins TRBV5-1 and TRBJ1-1; no firm D call. Trimming cost V 3 bases and J 5 bases, with 11 bases left between them. CDR1 is SGHRS and CDR2 is YFSETQ in the germline V gene. This CDR3 is built from 13 residues. The CDR3 here is CASSSSPLTEAFF. The DNA for the CDR3 is TGCGCCAGCAGCTCGTCCCCCCTTACTGAAGCTTTCTTT.

The sample holds one count of this clonotype. The rearrangement joins TRBV6-1 to TRBJ2-7; D may be TRBD2 (5 bases). Per germline, CDR1 MNHNS and CDR2 SASEGT. With 8 bases removed from V and 7 bases from J, the gap between germline ends came to 24 bases. The CDR3 spans 15 residues. For the CDR3, the DNA is TGTGCCAGCCTGACGGGAAGGGTCGACCTTGGGGAGCAGTACTTC. It translates to CASLTGRVDLGEQYF.

This sequence joins TRBV19 and TRBJ2-1; the D gene could be TRBD1 or TRBD2 (6 bases each). The ends were cut back, 7 bases at V and 3 bases at J, with 16 bases in the middle. This CDR3 is 15 amino acids long. The V gene's germline CDR1 is LNHDA and CDR2 SQIVND (reference sequence). CDR3 residues: CASTPVGGVYNEQFF. The CDR3 region has the DNA TGTGCCAGTACCCCGGTGGGGGGCGTCTACAATGAGCAGTTCTTC.

In this sample, this clonotype turned up many times. This chain uses TRBV19 with TRBJ2-7; TRBD1 matches 8 bases. Trimming took 5 bases from V and 6 from J; bases not matched to a gene: 9. The germline V gene encodes CDR1 LNHDA and CDR2 SQIVND (reference sequence). CDR3 length equals 14 residues. The CDR3 loop reads CASSPGTGPFEQYF. In DNA form, the CDR3 reads TGTGCCAGTAGTCCCGGGACAGGTCCGTTCGAGCAGTACTTC.

The V and J genes are TRBV18 and TRBJ2-7, with D uncertain. The CDR3 is made up of 13 amino acids. Trimming left V 4 bases short and J 7 bases short, with 14 bases between. Germline V lookup: CDR1 KGHSH, CDR2 LQKENI. The CDR3 DNA is TGTGCCAGCTCACTCGGCCCCGAGCGAGAGCAGTACTTC. Protein sequence: CASSLGPEREQYF.

This clonotype was seen only a few times. A read error may explain this, as a much larger clone is one base away. The V and J genes are TRBV7-2 and TRBJ2-7; possibly TRBD1 for D (6 bases). In germline, CDR1 is SGHTA, CDR2 FQGNSA. This CDR3 is built from 14 residues. V was clipped by 1 base and J by 0 bases, with 7 bases between them. The DNA for the CDR3 is TGTGCCAGCAGCTTAGGGGACAACTCCTACGAGCAGTACTTC. Translation gives CASSLGDNSYEQYF.

Comment on this clonotype: A much larger clone differs from this one at a single base, so this may be a read error. Lacking the conserved final phenylalanine or tryptophan, this CDR3 likely reflects a read error. The chain carries TRBV7-2 and TRBJ2-3; D call uncertain. The length of the CDR3 is 16 residues. The V gene's germline CDR1 is SGHTA and CDR2 FQGNSA. The V end lost 3 bases, the J end lost 2 bases, and 15 bases lay between the germline ends. The CDR3: CASSFSQPSNTDTQYS. DNA of the CDR3: TGTGCCAGCAGCTTTTCACAGCCAAGTAACACAGATACGCAGTATTCT.

The table lists this clonotype with a count of one. The genes are TRBV13 and TRBJ2-7; D gene uncertain. The CDR3 is made up of 14 amino acids. Germline values: CDR1 PRHDT, CDR2 FYEKMQ (reference sequence). V lost 4 bases, J lost 6 bases, and 16 bases lay in between. This CDR3 is CASSSRLEFCEQYF. In DNA, the CDR3 is TGTGCCAGCAGCTCTCGACTGGAGTTCTGCGAGCAGTACTTC.

V is TRBV28 and J is TRBJ1-1; D perhaps matches TRBD1 (5 bases). V dropped 5 bases and J dropped 5 bases, with 18 bases sitting between them. Germline V CDR1 and CDR2: MDHEN, SYDVKM. The CDR3 has 15 amino acids. This CDR3 reads CASSLTLGDRTEAFF. The CDR3 DNA reads as TGTGCCAGCAGTCTCACCCTGGGGGACCGGACTGAAGCTTTCTTT.

This clonotype was detected many times. V gene TRBV11-2 combines with J gene TRBJ2-3; weak D call: TRBD1 (6 bases). The CDR3 has 19 residues. V was pared by 0 bases and J by 0 bases, with 19 bases between. Germline V gene lookup returns CDR1 SGHAT and CDR2 FQNNGV. DNA of the CDR3: TGTGCCAGCAGCTTAGATCGGCTAAATGGGGACATTAGCACAGATACGCAGTATTTT. Translation: CASSLDRLNGDISTDTQYF.

This sequence joins TRBV7-6 and TRBJ1-5, with TRBD1 matching 7 bases. The CDR3 is made up of 16 amino acids. Per the germline V gene, CDR1 is SGHVS and CDR2 is FNYEAQ. V lost 1 base to trimming and J lost 6 bases; unmatched junction nucleotides: 9. DNA for the CDR3: TGTGCCAGCAGCTTAGGGGCAGGGGGGCCTGGTCAGCCCCAGCATTTT. Protein sequence: CASSLGAGGPGQPQHF. Filled out from reference TRBV7-6 and TRBJ1-5, the complete variable domain reads GAGVSQSPRYKVTKRGQDVALRCDPISGHVSLYWYRQALGQGPEFLTYFNYEAQQDKSGLPNDRFSAERPEGSISTLTIQRTEQRDSAMYRCASSLGAGGPGQPQHFGDGTRLSIL.

As regards this clonotype: Possible read error: a much larger clone is one base away. The chain combines TRBV7-6 with TRBJ2-1; D is possibly TRBD1 (5 bases). CDR1 SGHVS and CDR2 FNYEAQ come from the germline V gene. This CDR3 contains 16 residues. The CDR3 sequence: CASSSPGDRTYNEQSF. The CDR3 region has the DNA TGTGCCAGCAGCTCTCCCGGCGACAGAACCTACAATGAGCAGTCCTTC.

In DNA, the CDR3 is TGTGCCAGCAGTTTTCGCCTGAACACCGGGGAGCTGTTTTTT. This encodes CASSFRLNTGELFF. This chain connects TRBV28 to TRBJ2-2; D not certain. The germline CDR1 and CDR2 sequences are MDHEN and SYDVKM. The CDR3 contains 14 residues. The V and J ends lost 3 bases and 1 base respectively, with 6 bases between them.

This clonotype was picked up a small number of times. The chain has TRBV20-1 and TRBJ2-3; D not certain. The CDR3 sequence is 15 residues long. Germline V gives CDR1 DFQATT, CDR2 SNEGSKA (reference sequence). V gave up 6 bases and J gave up 0 bases, with 16 bases separating them. The chain's CDR3 is CSALQRQTSTDTQYF. For the CDR3, the DNA is TGCAGTGCCCTCCAGCGACAAACTAGCACAGATACGCAGTATTTT.

This clonotype was seen at least ten times. V and J are TRBV7-8 and TRBJ2-7; the D gene is possibly TRBD1 (6 bases). Germline V gene sequence: CDR1 SGHVS, CDR2 FQNEAQ. Deletions cut 5 bases from V and 1 base from J, with 15 bases between. CDR3 size: 15 residues. DNA for the CDR3: TGTGCCAGCAGCCGGGCGCCAACAGGGTCCTACGAGCAGTACTTC. Amino acid sequence: CASSRAPTGSYEQYF. The variable domain in full, completed from reference TRBV7-8 and TRBJ2-7, reads GAGVSQSPRYKVAKRGQDVALRCDPISGHVSLFWYQQALGQGPEFLTYFQNEAQLDKSGLPSDRFFAERPEGSVSTLKIQRTQQEDSAVYLCASSRAPTGSYEQYFGPGTRLTVT.

This clonotype was picked up many times. The rearrangement uses TRBV9 and TRBJ2-2; TRBD1 matches 12 bases. The J segment lost 4 bases and the V segment lost 2 bases, leaving 0 bases of the junction unmatched. Germline V lookup: CDR1 SGDLS, CDR2 YYNGEE. This CDR3 is 15 amino acids long. The CDR3, as DNA: TGTGCCAGCAGCGTGGGACAGGGGGCCACCGGGGAGCTGTTTTTT. This codes for CASSVGQGATGELFF.

In the case of this clonotype: Compared with germline, one end of the junction differs, possibly owing to a read error. The chain joins TRBV25-1 to TRBJ2-3; the D is unclear. Germline loops: CDR1 MGHDK, CDR2 SYGVNS. CDR3 length: 12 residues. The CDR3 sequence: CASSEWNSAVDF. The DNA of the CDR3 is TGTGCCAGCAGTGAATGGAACTCCGCCGTGGATTTT.

This clonotype was seen a few times. The chain carries TRBV7-9 and TRBJ1-1; D ambiguous. Trimming removed 8 bases from V and 7 bases from J, with 11 bases in between. Germline CDR1 reads SEHNR; CDR2 reads FQNEAQ (reference sequence). The CDR3 is made up of 11 amino acids. CDR3 DNA: TGTGCCAGCGGCACGGACGGTGAAGCTTTCTTT. This sequence encodes CASGTDGEAFF.

V and J are TRBV2 and TRBJ2-1; D possibly matches TRBD1 or TRBD2 (6 bases each). Germline loops: CDR1 SNHLY, CDR2 FYNNEI. Trimming left V 1 base short and J 5 bases short, with 12 bases between. The CDR3 is 15 residues long. CDR3 in DNA: TGTGCCAGCAGTGAAGAGGGGGACTGGGACAATGAGCAGTTCTTC. As protein: CASSEEGDWDNEQFF.

This clonotype has only a few counts. This chain links TRBV4-1 with TRBJ2-3; 9 bases align to TRBD2. Germline V gene sequence: CDR1 MGHRA, CDR2 YSYEKL. CDR3 length equals 15 residues. Trimming took 1 base from V and 3 from J; bases not matched to a gene: 2. The CDR3 nucleotides read TGCGCCAGCAGCCAAGTTCTAGCGGGGACAGATACGCAGTATTTT. This translates into CASSQVLAGTDTQYF.

The chain carries TRBV20-1 and TRBJ2-5, with 7 nucleotides matching TRBD2. The germline CDR1 and CDR2 sequences are DFQATT and SNEGSKA (reference sequence). J was trimmed by 4 bases and V by 3 bases; bases with no gene match: 20. This CDR3 has 18 residues. The CDR3 loop reads CSARAYPGGSYAGETQYF. The CDR3 nucleotides read TGCAGTGCTAGGGCCTACCCCGGGGGGAGTTACGCAGGAGAGACCCAGTACTTC.

This clonotype was seen a handful of times. The rearrangement joins TRBV5-1 to TRBJ1-1; D might be TRBD1 (5 bases). The CDR3 consists of 14 residues. Looked up from germline, CDR1 is SGHRS and CDR2 is YFSETQ. Trimming cost V 0 bases and J 3 bases, with 9 bases left between them. CDR3 nucleotides: TGCGCCAGCAGCTTGGGGGACGGATACACTGAAGCTTTCTTT. Translation: CASSLGDGYTEAFF.

In its sample, this clonotype was seen a few times. The chain links TRBV14 to TRBJ2-1; D is uncertain. V dropped 4 bases and J dropped 7 bases, with 14 bases sitting between them. Germline CDR1 is SGHDN and CDR2 is FVKESK. CDR3 size: 14 residues. The CDR3 nucleotides read TGTGCCAGCAGCCCCCCCACTGTTTCGAATGAGCAGTTCTTC. Its protein is CASSPPTVSNEQFF.

The rearrangement uses TRBV19 and TRBJ2-1, with 10 bases identical to TRBD2. V shed 5 bases, J shed 4 bases, and the junction held 11 bases outside the gene matches. CDR1 and CDR2 from the germline V gene are LNHDA and SQIVND (reference sequence). The CDR3 extends over 17 amino acids. The CDR3 nucleotides are TGTGCCAGTAGTTTCGGGACTAGCGTCCTCCCATACAATGAGCAGTTCTTC. Its protein product is CASSFGTSVLPYNEQFF. The variable domain in full, with the rest retrieved from reference TRBV19 and TRBJ2-1, is DGGITQSPKYLFRKEGQNVTLSCEQNLNHDAMYWYRQDPGQGLRLIYYSQIVNDFQKGDIAEGYSVSREKKESFPLTVTSAQKNPTAFYLCASSFGTSVLPYNEQFFGPGTRLTVL.

This clonotype was seen a few times. The chain uses TRBV12-3 or TRBV12-4 and TRBJ2-1; D unresolved. The CDR3 extends over 13 amino acids. V gave up 2 bases and J gave up 8 bases, with 10 bases separating them. As DNA, the CDR3 is TGTGCCAGCAGTTTACAAGGGTGGGATGAGCAGTTCTTC. Protein sequence: CASSLQGWDEQFF.

This chain uses TRBV13 with TRBJ2-2; TRBD2 matches 13 bases. Germline CDR1 is PRHDT and CDR2 is FYEKMQ (reference sequence). Trimming cost V 5 bases and J 0 bases; bases outside gene matches: 6. This CDR3 spans 18 amino acids. The CDR3 spells CASSAGLAGAPNTGELFF. The CDR3 region has the DNA TGTGCCAGCAGCGCCGGACTAGCGGGGGCGCCGAACACCGGGGAGCTGTTTTTT.

This clonotype was detected many times. The chain has TRBV7-9 and TRBJ2-7; D uncertain. The germline gives CDR1 SEHNR, CDR2 FQNEAQ (reference sequence). The CDR3 is 12 amino acids. Between the trimmed V and J ends, which lost 6 bases and 3 bases, there was a span of 9 bases. Written as DNA, the CDR3 is TGTGCCAGCAGTTGGGGTGACTACGAGCAGTACTTC. It yields the protein CASSWGDYEQYF.